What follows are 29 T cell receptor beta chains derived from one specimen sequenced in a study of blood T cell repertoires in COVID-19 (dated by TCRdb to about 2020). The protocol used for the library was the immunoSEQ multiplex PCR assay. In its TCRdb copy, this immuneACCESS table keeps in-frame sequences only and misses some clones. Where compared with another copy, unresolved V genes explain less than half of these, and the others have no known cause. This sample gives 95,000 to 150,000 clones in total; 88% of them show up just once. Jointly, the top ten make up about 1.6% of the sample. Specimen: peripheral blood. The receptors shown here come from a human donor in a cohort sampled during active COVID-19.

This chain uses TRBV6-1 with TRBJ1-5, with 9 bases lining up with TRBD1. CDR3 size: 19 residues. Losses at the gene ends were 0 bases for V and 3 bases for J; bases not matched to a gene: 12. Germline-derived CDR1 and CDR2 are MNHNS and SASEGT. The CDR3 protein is CASSEAGQGFPGINQPQHF. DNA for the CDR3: TGTGCCAGCAGTGAAGCCGGACAGGGGTTCCCCGGCATCAATCAGCCCCAGCATTTT.

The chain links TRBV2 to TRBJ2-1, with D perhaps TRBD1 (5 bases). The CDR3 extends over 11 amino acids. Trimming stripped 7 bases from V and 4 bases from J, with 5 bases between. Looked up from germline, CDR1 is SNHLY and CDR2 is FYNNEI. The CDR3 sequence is CASTGYNEQFF. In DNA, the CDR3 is TGTGCCAGCACAGGGTACAATGAGCAGTTCTTC.

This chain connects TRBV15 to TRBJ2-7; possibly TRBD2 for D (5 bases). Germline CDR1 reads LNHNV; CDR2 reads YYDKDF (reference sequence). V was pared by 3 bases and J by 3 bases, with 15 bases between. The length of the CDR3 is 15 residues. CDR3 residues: CATSRARLSDYEQYF. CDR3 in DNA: TGTGCCACCAGCAGGGCCCGACTAAGCGACTACGAGCAGTACTTC.

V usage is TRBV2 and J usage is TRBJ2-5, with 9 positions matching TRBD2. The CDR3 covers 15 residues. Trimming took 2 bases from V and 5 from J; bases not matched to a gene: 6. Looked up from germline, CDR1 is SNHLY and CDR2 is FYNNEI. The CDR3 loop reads CASSEKPAGGETQYF. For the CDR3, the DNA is TGTGCCAGCAGTGAAAAGCCAGCGGGGGGCGAGACCCAGTACTTC.

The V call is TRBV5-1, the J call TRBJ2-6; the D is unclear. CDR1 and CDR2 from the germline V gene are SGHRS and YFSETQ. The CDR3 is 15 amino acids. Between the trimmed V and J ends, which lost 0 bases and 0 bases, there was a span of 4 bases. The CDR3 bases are TGCGCCAGCAGCTTGGACAGCTCTGGGGCCAACGTCCTGACTTTC. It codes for CASSLDSSGANVLTF.

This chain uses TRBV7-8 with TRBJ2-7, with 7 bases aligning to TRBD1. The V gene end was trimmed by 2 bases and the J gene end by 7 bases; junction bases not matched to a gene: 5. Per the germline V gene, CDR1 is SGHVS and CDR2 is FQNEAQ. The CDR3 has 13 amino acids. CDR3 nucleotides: TGTGCCAGCAGCTTACAGGGGGAAGGGGAGCAGTACTTC. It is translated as CASSLQGEGEQYF.

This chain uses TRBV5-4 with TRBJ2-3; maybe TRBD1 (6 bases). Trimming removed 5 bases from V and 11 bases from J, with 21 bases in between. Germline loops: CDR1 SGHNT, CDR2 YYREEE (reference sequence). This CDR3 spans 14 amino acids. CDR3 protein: CASRTDRTTGWQYF. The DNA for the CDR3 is TGTGCCAGCAGAACCGACAGAACAACAGGGTGGCAGTATTTT.

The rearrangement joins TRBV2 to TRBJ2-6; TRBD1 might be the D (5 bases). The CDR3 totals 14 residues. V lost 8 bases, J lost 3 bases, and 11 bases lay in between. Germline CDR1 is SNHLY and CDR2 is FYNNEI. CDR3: CASGRGNGANVLTF. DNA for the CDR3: TGTGCCAGCGGAAGGGGTAATGGGGCCAACGTCCTGACTTTC.

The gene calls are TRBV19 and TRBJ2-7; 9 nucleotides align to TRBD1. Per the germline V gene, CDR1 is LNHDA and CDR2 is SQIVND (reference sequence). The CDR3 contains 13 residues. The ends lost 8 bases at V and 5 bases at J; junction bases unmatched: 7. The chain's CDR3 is CASRLQGAHEQYF. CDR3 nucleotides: TGTGCCAGTCGACTACAGGGGGCGCACGAGCAGTACTTC.

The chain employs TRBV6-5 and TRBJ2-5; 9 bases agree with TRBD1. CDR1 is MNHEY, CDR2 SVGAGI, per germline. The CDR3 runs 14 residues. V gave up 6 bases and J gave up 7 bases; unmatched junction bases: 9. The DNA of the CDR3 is TGTGCCAGCAGAACACGGGACAGGGTGGCGACCCAGTACTTC. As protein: CASRTRDRVATQYF.

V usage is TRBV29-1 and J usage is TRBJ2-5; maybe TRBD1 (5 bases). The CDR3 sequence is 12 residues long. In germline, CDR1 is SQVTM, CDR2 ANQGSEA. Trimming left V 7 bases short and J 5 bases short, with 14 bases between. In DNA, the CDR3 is TGCAGCGGCCATTTGGGGCCGGAGACCCAGTACTTC. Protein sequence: CSGHLGPETQYF.

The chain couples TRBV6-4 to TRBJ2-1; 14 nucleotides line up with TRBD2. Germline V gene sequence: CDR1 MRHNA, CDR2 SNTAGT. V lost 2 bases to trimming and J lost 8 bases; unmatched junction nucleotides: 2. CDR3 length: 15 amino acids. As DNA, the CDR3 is TGTGCCAGCAGTGACGGGACTAGCGGGAGCGATGAGCAGTTCTTC. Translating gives CASSDGTSGSDEQFF.

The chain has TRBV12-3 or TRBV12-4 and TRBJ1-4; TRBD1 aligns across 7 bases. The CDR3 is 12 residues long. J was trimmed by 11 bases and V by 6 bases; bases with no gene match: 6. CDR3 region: CASSQDRFKLFF. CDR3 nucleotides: TGTGCCAGCAGCCAGGACAGGTTCAAACTGTTTTTT.

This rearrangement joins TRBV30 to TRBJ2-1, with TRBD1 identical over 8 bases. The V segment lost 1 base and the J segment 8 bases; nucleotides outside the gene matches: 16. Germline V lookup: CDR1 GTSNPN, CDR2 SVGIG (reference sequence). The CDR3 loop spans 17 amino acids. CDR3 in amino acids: CAWSATPGQARGDEQFF. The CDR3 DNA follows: TGTGCCTGGAGTGCAACCCCGGGACAGGCCCGCGGGGATGAGCAGTTCTTC.

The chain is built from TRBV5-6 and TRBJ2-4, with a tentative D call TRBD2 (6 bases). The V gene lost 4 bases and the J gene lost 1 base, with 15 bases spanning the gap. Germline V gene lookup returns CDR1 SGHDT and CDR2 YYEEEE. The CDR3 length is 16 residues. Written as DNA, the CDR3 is TGTGCCAGCAGCCCGAACGGAGGAGGGGCCAAAAACATTCAGTACTTC. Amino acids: CASSPNGGGAKNIQYF.

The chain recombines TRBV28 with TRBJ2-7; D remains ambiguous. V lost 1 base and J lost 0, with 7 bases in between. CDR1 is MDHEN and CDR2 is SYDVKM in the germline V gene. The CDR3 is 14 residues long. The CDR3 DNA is TGTGCCAGCAGTTTATCAAGCTCCTCCTACGAGCAGTACTTC. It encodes CASSLSSSSYEQYF.

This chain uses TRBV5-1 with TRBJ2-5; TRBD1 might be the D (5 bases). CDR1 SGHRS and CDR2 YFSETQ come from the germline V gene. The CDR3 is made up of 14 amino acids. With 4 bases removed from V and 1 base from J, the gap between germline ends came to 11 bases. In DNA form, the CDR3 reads TGCGCCAGCAGCCAGCGACAGACCCAAGAGACCCAGTACTTC. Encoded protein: CASSQRQTQETQYF.

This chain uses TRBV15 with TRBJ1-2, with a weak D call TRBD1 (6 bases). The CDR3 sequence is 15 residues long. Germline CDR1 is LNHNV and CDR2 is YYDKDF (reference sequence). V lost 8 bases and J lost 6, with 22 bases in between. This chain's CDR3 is CATSRRGGSPDGYTF. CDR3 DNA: TGTGCCACCTCCCGGAGGGGGGGCTCCCCAGATGGCTACACCTTC.

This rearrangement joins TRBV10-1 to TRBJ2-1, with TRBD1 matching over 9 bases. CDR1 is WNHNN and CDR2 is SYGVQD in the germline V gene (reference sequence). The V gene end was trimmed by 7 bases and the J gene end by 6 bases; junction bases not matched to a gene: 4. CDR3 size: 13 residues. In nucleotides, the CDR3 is TGCGCCAGCACGGACAGGGGAGGCAATGAGCAGTTCTTC. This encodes CASTDRGGNEQFF.

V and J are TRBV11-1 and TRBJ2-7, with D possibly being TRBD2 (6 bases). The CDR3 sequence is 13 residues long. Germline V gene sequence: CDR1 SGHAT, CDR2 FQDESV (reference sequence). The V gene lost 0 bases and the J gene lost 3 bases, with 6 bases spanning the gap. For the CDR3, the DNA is TGTGCCAGCAGCTTAGCGGGACTCTACGAGCAGTACTTC. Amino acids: CASSLAGLYEQYF.

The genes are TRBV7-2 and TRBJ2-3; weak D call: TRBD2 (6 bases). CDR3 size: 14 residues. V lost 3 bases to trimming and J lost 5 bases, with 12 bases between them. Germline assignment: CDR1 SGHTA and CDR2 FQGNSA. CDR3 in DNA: TGTGCCAGCAGCTTTCTAGCGACCAGAGATACGCAGTATTTT. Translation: CASSFLATRDTQYF.

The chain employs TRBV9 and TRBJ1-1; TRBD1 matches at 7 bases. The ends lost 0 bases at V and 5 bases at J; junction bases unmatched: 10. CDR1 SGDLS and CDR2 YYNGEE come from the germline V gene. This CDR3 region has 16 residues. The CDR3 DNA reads TGTGCCAGCAGCGTAGGAGGGACAGTTACTTGGACTGAAGCTTTCTTT. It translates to CASSVGGTVTWTEAFF. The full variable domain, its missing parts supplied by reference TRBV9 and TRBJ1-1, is DSGVTQTPKHLITATGQRVTLRCSPRSGDLSVYWYQQSLDQGLQFLIQYYNGEERAKGNILERFSAQQFPDLHSELNLSSLELGDSALYFCASSVGGTVTWTEAFFGQGTRLTVV.

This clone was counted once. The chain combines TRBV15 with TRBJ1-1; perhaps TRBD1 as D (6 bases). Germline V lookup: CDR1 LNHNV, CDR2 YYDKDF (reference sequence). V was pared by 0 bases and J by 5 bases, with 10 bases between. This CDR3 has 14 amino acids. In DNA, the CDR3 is TGTGCCACCAGCAGAGATTTCAGGGGAACTGAAGCTTTCTTT. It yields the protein CATSRDFRGTEAFF.

The CDR3 region has the DNA TGTGCCAGCAGCTTAGACAGGGCGGCGGGAAACACCATATATTTT. Residues: CASSLDRAAGNTIYF. The chain combines TRBV7-6 with TRBJ1-3; possibly TRBD1 for D (6 bases). The CDR3 runs 15 residues. Trimming stripped 1 base from V and 4 bases from J, with 11 bases between. The germline V gene has CDR1 SGHVS and CDR2 FNYEAQ.

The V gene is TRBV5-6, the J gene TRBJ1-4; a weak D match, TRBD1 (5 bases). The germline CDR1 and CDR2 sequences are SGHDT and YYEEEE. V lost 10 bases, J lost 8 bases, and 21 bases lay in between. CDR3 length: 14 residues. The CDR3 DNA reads TGTGCCTCCAGGCGGGGGGTCTCTGGGGAAAAACTGTTTTTT. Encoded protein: CASRRGVSGEKLFF.

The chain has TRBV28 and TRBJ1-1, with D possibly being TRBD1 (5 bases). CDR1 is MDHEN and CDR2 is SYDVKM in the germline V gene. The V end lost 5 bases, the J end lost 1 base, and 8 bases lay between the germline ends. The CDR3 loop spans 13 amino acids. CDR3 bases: TGTGCCAGCAGTCACAGGAAGAACACTGAAGCTTTCTTT. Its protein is CASSHRKNTEAFF.

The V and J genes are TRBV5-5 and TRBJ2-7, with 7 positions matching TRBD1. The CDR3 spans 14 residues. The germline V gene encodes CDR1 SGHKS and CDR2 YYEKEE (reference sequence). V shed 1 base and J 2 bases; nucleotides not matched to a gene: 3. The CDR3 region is CASSLTGDPYEQYF. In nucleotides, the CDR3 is TGTGCCAGCAGCTTGACAGGGGATCCCTACGAGCAGTACTTC.

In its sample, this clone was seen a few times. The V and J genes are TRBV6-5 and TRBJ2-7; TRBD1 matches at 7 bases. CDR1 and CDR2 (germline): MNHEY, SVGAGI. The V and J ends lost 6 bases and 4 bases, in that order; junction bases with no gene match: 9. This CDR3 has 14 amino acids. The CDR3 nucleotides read TGTGCCAGCAGCACGGGACAGAGTGGATACGAGCAGTACTTC. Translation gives CASSTGQSGYEQYF.

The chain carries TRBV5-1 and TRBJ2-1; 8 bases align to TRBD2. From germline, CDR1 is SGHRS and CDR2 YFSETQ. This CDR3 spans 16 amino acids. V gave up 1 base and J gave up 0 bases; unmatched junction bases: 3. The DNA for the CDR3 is TGCGCCAGCAGCTTGAGGGCGGGGGGCTCCTACAATGAGCAGTTCTTC. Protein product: CASSLRAGGSYNEQFF.